A single sample gave rise to the 25 T cell receptor beta chains below, sequenced in a study of blood T cell repertoires in COVID-19. Assay: immunoSEQ multiplex PCR; the TCRdb copy retains only in-frame clones and omits some. The sample comprises approximately 250,000 clones, approximately 88% of which are singletons, and 1% to 1.5% rests with the top ten. The source material was PBMCs or T cells enriched from blood (not recorded which). Receptors were obtained from a middle-aged woman with acute COVID-19.

The chain combines TRBV4-3 with TRBJ1-2; TRBD1 aligns across 11 bases. Germline V lookup: CDR1 LGHNA, CDR2 YSLEER. V was pared by 6 bases and J by 7 bases, with 7 bases of the junction left unmatched. The CDR3 covers 14 residues. The CDR3 DNA is TGCGCCAGCAGTTACACCGGGACAGGGGGTGGCTACACCTTC. Translation gives CASSYTGTGGGYTF.

This rearrangement joins TRBV5-1 to TRBJ1-1, with D maybe TRBD1 (6 bases). The V end lost 4 bases, the J end lost 6 bases, and 16 bases lay between the germline ends. The germline CDR1 and CDR2 sequences are SGHRS and YFSETQ. The CDR3 has 14 residues. CDR3 sequence (DNA): TGCGCCAGCAGCGGCTGGACGCCAGGGGCTGAAGCTTTCTTT. Its protein is CASSGWTPGAEAFF.

About this clone: Other DNA sequences of this sample code for an identical CDR3. This chain connects TRBV12-3 or TRBV12-4 to TRBJ2-1, with a weak D call TRBD1 (5 bases). CDR3 size: 11 residues. V gave up 2 bases and J gave up 10 bases, with 6 bases separating them. The CDR3 region is CASSLRGEQFF. The CDR3 bases are TGTGCCAGCAGTTTAAGGGGAGAGCAGTTCTTC.

The V gene is TRBV6-1, the J gene TRBJ1-2; D is perhaps TRBD1 (5 bases). CDR3 length equals 14 residues. CDR1 is MNHNS and CDR2 is SASEGT in the germline V gene. V lost 1 base to trimming and J lost 8 bases, with 14 bases between them. In DNA form, the CDR3 reads TGTGCCAGCAGTGAAGTGGGCAGGGTAGGCGGCTACACCTTC. Its protein product is CASSEVGRVGGYTF.

This clone was picked up one time. The genes are TRBV6-1 and TRBJ2-7; 10 bases map to TRBD2. V lost 2 bases, J lost 3 bases, and 10 bases stayed unmatched. CDR3 length: 17 amino acids. In germline, CDR1 is MNHNS, CDR2 SASEGT. In DNA, the CDR3 is TGTGCCAGCAGTGAACCTCGACTAGCGGGCGCCTTCTACGAGCAGTACGTC. Translation gives CASSEPRLAGAFYEQYV.

The chain combines TRBV11-3 with TRBJ1-1; tentatively, D is TRBD1 (6 bases). V lost 0 bases to trimming and J lost 5 bases, with 13 bases between them. Germline CDR1 is SGHNT and CDR2 is YENEEA. The CDR3 loop spans 15 amino acids. This CDR3 reads CASSLDVGGRTEAFF. The CDR3 DNA is TGTGCCAGCAGCTTAGATGTCGGGGGGCGTACTGAAGCTTTCTTT.

Here the CDR3 reads CASSGLADNEQFF. In nucleotides, the CDR3 is TGCGCCAGCAGCGGCTTAGCGGACAATGAGCAGTTCTTC. The V call is TRBV5-1, the J call TRBJ2-1, with D possibly being TRBD2 (6 bases). V dropped 4 bases and J dropped 5 bases, with 10 bases sitting between them. The V gene's germline CDR1 is SGHRS and CDR2 YFSETQ. CDR3 size: 13 residues.

The chain employs TRBV5-4 and TRBJ2-7; a weak D match, TRBD1 (6 bases). The CDR3 runs 13 residues. Trimming left V 4 bases short and J 2 bases short, with 10 bases between. From germline, CDR1 is SGHNT and CDR2 YYREEE (reference sequence). Here the CDR3 DNA reads TGTGCCAGCAGCCGGGACACCACCTACGAGCAGTACGTC. Amino acid sequence: CASSRDTTYEQYV.

V gene TRBV2 combines with J gene TRBJ2-3; D uncertain. The CDR3 is 14 residues long. Germline CDR1 SNHLY, CDR2 FYNNEI. The V and J ends lost 4 bases and 0 bases respectively, with 8 bases between them. In DNA, the CDR3 is TGTGCCAGCAGTGGTGTAGTAAGCACAGATACGCAGTATTTT. This encodes CASSGVVSTDTQYF.

V is TRBV10-3 and J is TRBJ2-2, with 9 positions matching TRBD2. The CDR3 contains 14 residues. V gave up 10 bases and J gave up 4 bases; unmatched junction bases: 7. Germline V gene data show CDR1 as ENHRY and CDR2 as SYGVKD. The CDR3 reads CASLSGSSTGELFF. In nucleotides, the CDR3 is TGTGCCAGCCTTAGCGGGAGTAGCACCGGGGAGCTGTTTTTT.

This CDR3 reads CASSGLHNEQFF. Here the CDR3 DNA reads TGTGCCAGCAGCGGACTTCACAATGAGCAGTTCTTC. The chain couples TRBV2 to TRBJ2-1; tentatively, D is TRBD2 (5 bases). Germline CDR1 reads SNHLY; CDR2 reads FYNNEI. V gave up 6 bases and J gave up 5 bases, with 8 bases separating them. The CDR3 length is 12 residues.

This chain links TRBV5-6 with TRBJ2-1, with TRBD2 identical over 8 bases. The length of the CDR3 is 17 residues. Per germline, CDR1 SGHDT and CDR2 YYEEEE. V lost 0 bases, J lost 2 bases, and 7 bases stayed unmatched. The CDR3 sequence: CASSLAWAGGPYNEQFF. The CDR3 bases are TGTGCCAGCAGCTTGGCCTGGGCGGGAGGCCCCTACAATGAGCAGTTCTTC.

The J gene is TRBJ1-2, the V gene TRBV24-1, with D perhaps TRBD1 (6 bases). The germline CDR1 and CDR2 sequences are KGHDR and SFDVKD. Trimming stripped 8 bases from V and 2 bases from J, with 17 bases between. The CDR3 runs to 15 residues. The DNA of the CDR3 is TGTGCCACCAAGGACAGCGTCTACCACAACTATGGCTACACCTTC. Encoded protein: CATKDSVYHNYGYTF.

The V and J genes are TRBV28 and TRBJ2-7; the D gene is possibly TRBD1 (7 bases). The CDR3 length is 13 residues. The V gene's germline CDR1 is MDHEN and CDR2 SYDVKM. Trimming left V 8 bases short and J 6 bases short, with 17 bases between. CDR3 region: CASLRRGQSEQYF. CDR3 DNA sequence: TGTGCCAGCTTAAGGAGGGGGCAATCCGAGCAGTACTTC.

The chain is built from TRBV18 and TRBJ1-2; unclear D gene. This CDR3 is 14 amino acids long. With 0 bases removed from V and 2 bases from J, the gap between germline ends came to 7 bases. CDR1 is KGHSH and CDR2 is LQKENI in the germline V gene. The CDR3 DNA reads as TGTGCCAGCTCACCACCACCGGGAAACTATGGCTACACCTTC. Translated: CASSPPPGNYGYTF.

The chain links TRBV24-1 to TRBJ2-2; no clear D gene. The CDR3 covers 13 residues. The V gene lost 9 bases and the J gene lost 2 bases, with 9 bases spanning the gap. The germline V gene has CDR1 KGHDR and CDR2 SFDVKD. CDR3 bases: TGTGCCACCGACCCAGGAAACACCGGGGAGCTGTTTTTT. Translating gives CATDPGNTGELFF.

The chain joins TRBV11-2 to TRBJ1-1; D is unclear. The germline V gene has CDR1 SGHAT and CDR2 FQNNGV. There are 13 residues in the CDR3. V lost 4 bases and J lost 5, with 11 bases in between. The CDR3 spells CASSSAGPTEAFF. Here the CDR3 DNA reads TGTGCCAGCAGCTCCGCGGGTCCGACTGAAGCTTTCTTT.

V usage is TRBV29-1 and J usage is TRBJ2-2, with 14 positions matching TRBD2. Per the germline V gene, CDR1 is SQVTM and CDR2 is ANQGSEA. The CDR3 contains 17 residues. Trimming cost V 3 bases and J 3 bases; bases outside gene matches: 6. CDR3 in DNA: TGCAGCGTTGAGGGACTAGCGGGAGCCGGCGACACCGGGGAGCTGTTTTTT. Its translation is CSVEGLAGAGDTGELFF.

This clone was recorded once. The rearrangement uses TRBV18 and TRBJ2-5, with D perhaps matching TRBD2 (6 bases). V lost 3 bases, J lost 7 bases, and 9 bases lay in between. The CDR3 runs to 12 residues. CDR1 and CDR2 (germline): KGHSH, LQKENI. The CDR3 bases are TGTGCCAGCTCACCGCTGGGGGGGACCCAGTACTTC. This translates into CASSPLGGTQYF.

This clone has only one observation. The chain recombines TRBV29-1 with TRBJ2-7; D ambiguous. The CDR3 loop spans 11 amino acids. Germline assignment: CDR1 SQVTM and CDR2 ANQGSEA. Trimming left V 4 bases short and J 1 base short, with 5 bases between. The CDR3 loop is CSVGTSYEQYV. The CDR3 DNA sequence: TGCAGCGTTGGAACTTCCTACGAGCAGTACGTC.

The chain couples TRBV7-9 to TRBJ1-5, with TRBD1 matching over 10 bases. The junction had 2 bases not matched to a gene; V was cut back by 5 bases and J by 4 bases. The CDR3 covers 14 residues. Germline loops: CDR1 SEHNR, CDR2 FQNEAQ (reference sequence). CDR3: CASSPGQGNQPQHF. CDR3 nucleotides: TGTGCCAGCAGCCCGGGACAGGGGAATCAGCCCCAGCATTTT.

This clone was seen a few times. This chain links TRBV7-9 with TRBJ2-3, with 9 bases matching TRBD2. This CDR3 comprises 15 residues. J lost 4 bases, V lost 0 bases, and 2 bases had no gene match. CDR1 and CDR2 from the germline V gene are SEHNR and FQNEAQ (reference sequence). The CDR3 reads CASSLASGRADTQYF. The CDR3 DNA reads TGTGCCAGCAGCTTAGCTAGCGGGAGAGCAGATACGCAGTATTTT. Variable domain in full (rest from reference TRBV7-9 and TRBJ2-3): DTGVSQNPRHKITKRGQNVTFRCDPISEHNRLYWYRQTLGQGPEFLTYFQNEAQLEKSRLLSDRFSAERPKGSFSTLEIQRTEQGDSAMYLCASSLASGRADTQYFGPGTRLTVL.

This chain uses TRBV5-8 with TRBJ2-6; no clear D. Germline assignment: CDR1 SGHTS and CDR2 YDEGEE. This CDR3 region has 15 residues. Trimming took 0 bases from V and 0 from J, leaving 4 bases between them. CDR3 sequence: CASSLGGSGANVLTF. CDR3 nucleotide sequence: TGTGCCAGCAGCTTGGGAGGCTCTGGGGCCAACGTCCTGACTTTC.

This chain links TRBV24-1 with TRBJ1-2; 10 nucleotides agree with TRBD1. CDR1 is KGHDR and CDR2 is SFDVKD in the germline V gene. The V and J ends lost 7 bases and 6 bases, in that order; junction bases with no gene match: 10. The CDR3 is made up of 15 amino acids. The CDR3 region is CATSASGQGVDGYTF. The CDR3 bases are TGTGCCACCAGCGCCTCAGGACAGGGGGTCGATGGCTACACCTTC.

V and J are TRBV9 and TRBJ2-5; 8 bases line up with TRBD1. This CDR3 comprises 18 residues. The V gene end was trimmed by 0 bases and the J gene end by 2 bases; junction bases not matched to a gene: 12. In germline, CDR1 is SGDLS, CDR2 YYNGEE. The CDR3 sequence: CASSVAGASWTGQETQYF. The CDR3, as DNA: TGTGCCAGCAGCGTAGCTGGCGCGTCTTGGACAGGGCAAGAGACCCAGTACTTC.